Listed below are T cell receptor beta chains from one sample, sequenced in a study of early T cells in non-severe SARS-CoV-2 infection. MiXCR, run by TCRdb on the 5' RACE reads, gives a single entry per CDR3 protein. This table has 70,000 to 90,000 distinct CDR3 sequences, approximately 12% appearing once. The sample consisted of whole blood. The receptors originated from an adult who was a healthcare worker with PCR-confirmed SARS-CoV-2 infection or an uninfected control (not recorded which). The CDR3 runs from the conserved cysteine through the conserved F or W. The D gene is left open where the match is weak. Size values are once, few and many counts, or a class for expanded clones, and some rows have none.

J: TRBJ2-1; size: many; V: TRBV29-1; D: TRBD1; DNA: TGCAGCGTTACACCGGGACAGGGGATCTACAATGAGCAGTTCTTC; CDR3: CSVTPGQGIYNEQFF
J: TRBJ2-1; size: few; V: TRBV19; D: TRBD2; DNA: TGTGCCAGTACGGGACTAGCGGGAATCTACAATGAGCAGTTCTTC; CDR3: CASTGLAGIYNEQFF
J: TRBJ2-1; size: many; V: TRBV29-1; D: NA; DNA: TGCAGCGTTGATGTGAGGCGCCGCTCCTACAATGAGCAGTTCTTC; CDR3: CSVDVRRRSYNEQFF
J: TRBJ2-1; size: few; V: TRBV5-5; D: NA; DNA: TGTGCCAGCAGCTTGGAGCTAGCGAGGTACAATGAGCAGTTCTTC; CDR3: CASSLELARYNEQFF
J: TRBJ2-7; size: NA; V: TRBV5-1; D: TRBD2; DNA: TGCGCCAGCAGCCCGGGGACGGGGTTAGCGGGACGTAACGAGCAGTACTTC; CDR3: CASSPGTGLAGRNEQYF
J: TRBJ2-2; size: few; V: TRBV29-1; D: TRBD1; DNA: TGCAGCGTCTCCGACAGGGACACCGGGGAGCTGTTTTTT; CDR3: CSVSDRDTGELFF
J: TRBJ2-5; size: few; V: TRBV20-1; D: TRBD1; DNA: TGCAGTGCCTGGGACAGGGGGGGAGAGACCCAGTACTTC; CDR3: CSAWDRGGETQYF
J: TRBJ2-1; size: NA; V: TRBV29-1; D: NA; DNA: TGCAGCGTTCCCCCGGGTGAAGGGGGCTACAATGAGCAGTTCTTC; CDR3: CSVPPGEGGYNEQFF
J: TRBJ2-3; size: NA; V: TRBV7-3; D: NA; DNA: TGTGCCAGCAGCTTATCTAGCGAGGCAGATACGCAGTATTTT; CDR3: CASSLSSEADTQYF
J: TRBJ2-1; size: many; V: TRBV3-1; D: TRBD2; DNA: TGTGCCAGCAGCCAGGGACTAGCGTCCTACAATGAGCAGTTCTTC; CDR3: CASSQGLASYNEQFF
J: TRBJ2-1; size: NA; V: TRBV20-1; D: TRBD2; DNA: TGCAGTGCTCCTAGGACTAGCACGAACAATGAGCAGTTCTTC; CDR3: CSAPRTSTNNEQFF
J: TRBJ2-3; size: few; V: TRBV10-1; D: TRBD2; DNA: TGCGCCAGCAGTGACCCACTAGCGGGAGGGCCAGATACGCAGTATTTT; CDR3: CASSDPLAGGPDTQYF
J: TRBJ1-1; size: NA; V: TRBV11-2; D: NA; DNA: TGTGCCAGCAGCTTGATCTCTGAAGCTTTCTTT; CDR3: CASSLISEAFF
J: TRBJ2-3; size: many; V: TRBV11-1; D: TRBD1; DNA: TGTGCCAGCAGCCTCGACAGGGAGACGCAGTATTTT; CDR3: CASSLDRETQYF
J: TRBJ2-3; size: few; V: TRBV10-2; D: NA; DNA: TGCGCCAGCAGTGAGATCAGAGGAGATACGCAGTATTTT; CDR3: CASSEIRGDTQYF
J: TRBJ1-4; size: few; V: TRBV6-5; D: NA; DNA: TGTGCCAGCAGTGACGGGACTCCCTACCGTAAACTGTTTTTT; CDR3: CASSDGTPYRKLFF
J: TRBJ2-7; size: few; V: TRBV28; D: TRBD2; DNA: TGTGCCAGCAGTTCACTAGCGGGAGGACGGAACTACGAGCAGTACTTC; CDR3: CASSSLAGGRNYEQYF
J: TRBJ2-7; size: NA; V: TRBV28; D: NA; DNA: TGTGCCAGCAGGGGTTCCACTTCAGGCAGCTACGAGCAGTACTTC; CDR3: CASRGSTSGSYEQYF
J: TRBJ1-5; size: once; V: TRBV7-9; D: NA; DNA: TGTGCCAGCAGCTTAGTGCCAGGGGCCTCAACGATCGGCAATCAGCCCCAGCATTTT; CDR3: CASSLVPGASTIGNQPQHF
J: TRBJ2-7; size: many; V: TRBV5-1; D: TRBD1; DNA: TGCGCCAGCAGCTTGGAGGGACAGGGGGCGCGGGAGCAGTACTTC; CDR3: CASSLEGQGAREQYF
J: TRBJ2-6; size: NA; V: TRBV20-1; D: NA; DNA: TGCAGTACCTCTGGGGCCAACGTCCTGACTTTC; CDR3: CSTSGANVLTF
J: TRBJ2-5; size: few; V: TRBV13; D: NA; DNA: TGTGCCAGCAGCTACGAAGAGACCCAGTACTTC; CDR3: CASSYEETQYF
J: TRBJ2-1; size: many; V: TRBV9; D: NA; DNA: TGTGCCAGCAGCGTAGATGGGGGACTCCTACTCTACAATGAGCAGTTCTTC; CDR3: CASSVDGGLLLYNEQFF
J: TRBJ1-5; size: few; V: TRBV19; D: TRBD1; DNA: TGTGCCAGTAGTAGGGGACAGGCGAATCAGCCCCAGCATTTT; CDR3: CASSRGQANQPQHF